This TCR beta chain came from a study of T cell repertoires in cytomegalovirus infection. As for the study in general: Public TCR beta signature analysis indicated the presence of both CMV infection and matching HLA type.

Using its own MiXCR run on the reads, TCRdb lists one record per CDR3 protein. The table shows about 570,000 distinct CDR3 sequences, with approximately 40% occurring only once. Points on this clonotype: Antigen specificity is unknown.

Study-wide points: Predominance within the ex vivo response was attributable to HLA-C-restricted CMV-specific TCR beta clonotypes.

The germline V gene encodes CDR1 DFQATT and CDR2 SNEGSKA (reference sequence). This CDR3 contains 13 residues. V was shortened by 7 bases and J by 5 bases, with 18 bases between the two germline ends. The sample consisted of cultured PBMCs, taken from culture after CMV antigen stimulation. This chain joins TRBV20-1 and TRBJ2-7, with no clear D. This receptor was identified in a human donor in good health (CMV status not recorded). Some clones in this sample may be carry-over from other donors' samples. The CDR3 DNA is TGCAGTGGGCGGCCTAGAGGATCCCACGAGCAGTACTTC. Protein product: CSGRPRGSHEQYF.